Below are 5 T cell receptor beta chains sequenced from a single sample in a study of T cell repertoires in cytomegalovirus infection. Via MiXCR, TCRdb re-called the reads, giving one row per CDR3 protein. This table has 150,000 to 200,000 distinct CDR3 sequences, under 15% appearing once. Sequenced: PBMCs. The receptors here all came from a human donor in good health (CMV status not recorded). Some clones in this sample may be carry-over from other donors' samples.

The chain recombines TRBV20-1 with TRBJ2-3; no firm D call. V lost 3 bases and J lost 4, with 8 bases in between. The CDR3 sequence is 12 residues long. Germline V lookup: CDR1 DFQATT, CDR2 SNEGSKA (reference sequence). CDR3 nucleotide sequence: TGCAGTGCTAGTAGGGCCCCAGATACGCAGTATTTT. Its translation is CSASRAPDTQYF.

There are many counts of this clonotype. J is TRBJ2-5 and V is TRBV5-1; a possible D gene is TRBD2 (5 bases). The CDR3 is made up of 16 amino acids. Germline V gene sequence: CDR1 SGHRS, CDR2 YFSETQ. The germline V and J ends were trimmed by 8 bases and 4 bases, with 24 bases remaining between them. CDR3 nucleotides: TGCGCCAGTGTTTCGGGGTTCGGTAGGGCAGGAGAGACCCAGTACTTC. The encoded protein is CASVSGFGRAGETQYF.

The chain employs TRBV7-9 and TRBJ1-2; D is uncertain. Per germline, CDR1 SEHNR and CDR2 FQNEAQ (reference sequence). This CDR3 has 12 residues. V lost 2 bases to trimming and J lost 5 bases, with 6 bases between them. The DNA for the CDR3 is TGTGCCAGCAGCTTACAGGAGTATGGCTACACCTTC. The encoded protein is CASSLQEYGYTF.

At least ten counts were recorded for this clonotype. The chain has TRBV7-2 and TRBJ2-2; TRBD1 agrees at 9 bases. The CDR3 is 17 amino acids. V lost 5 bases, J lost 5 bases, and 12 bases stayed unmatched. Germline CDR1 is SGHTA and CDR2 is FQGNSA. The DNA of the CDR3 is TGTGCCAGCAGCGTGACCGGGACAGGGCAGGGGACCGGGGAGCTGTTTTTT. This codes for CASSVTGTGQGTGELFF.

This clonotype was seen repeatedly, ten times or more. The chain employs TRBV7-8 and TRBJ2-1; 7 nucleotides match TRBD2. The J segment lost 5 bases and the V segment lost 5 bases, leaving 9 bases of the junction unmatched. The CDR3 extends over 15 amino acids. CDR1 is SGHVS and CDR2 is FQNEAQ in the germline V gene. The CDR3 here is CASSPREAGNNEQFF. CDR3 DNA: TGTGCCAGCAGCCCCCGCGAAGCGGGAAACAATGAGCAGTTCTTC.